The 11 T cell receptor beta chains reported below all come from one sample, sequenced in a study of blood T cell repertoires in COVID-19. The table came from immunoSEQ multiplex PCR; TCRdb's copy has only in-frame clones and leaves some out. The sample contains about 59,000 clones, more than 80% of which appear only once. Sequencing was carried out using peripheral blood. These receptors all stem from an elderly man with acute or convalescent COVID-19.

The rearrangement uses TRBV20-1 and TRBJ2-1; 15 nucleotides match TRBD2. CDR1 and CDR2 from the germline V gene are DFQATT and SNEGSKA (reference sequence). V gave up 3 bases and J gave up 1 base; unmatched junction bases: 7. The CDR3 consists of 18 residues. The CDR3 sequence: CSASRTSGGETSYNEQFF. As DNA, the CDR3 is TGCAGTGCTAGTCGGACTAGCGGGGGGGAAACTTCCTACAATGAGCAGTTCTTC.

The chain employs TRBV28 and TRBJ1-1, with a tentative D call TRBD1 (5 bases). The CDR3 runs to 17 residues. Germline CDR1 and CDR2: MDHEN and SYDVKM. V dropped 6 bases and J dropped 2 bases, with 22 bases sitting between them. CDR3 in amino acids: CASRPAPDRDHNTEAFF. The DNA of the CDR3 is TGTGCCAGCAGGCCAGCTCCCGACAGAGACCATAACACTGAAGCTTTCTTT. Using reference TRBV28 and TRBJ1-1 for the parts outside the CDR3, the full variable domain is DVKVTQSSRYLVKRTGEKVFLECVQDMDHENMFWYRQDPGLGLRLIYFSYDVKMKEKGDIPEGYSVSREKKERFSLILESASTNQTSMYLCASRPAPDRDHNTEAFFGQGTRLTVV.

The rearrangement joins TRBV5-4 to TRBJ2-1; possibly TRBD2 for D (7 bases). Germline values: CDR1 SGHNT, CDR2 YYREEE (reference sequence). CDR3 length: 15 residues. V gave up 1 base and J gave up 3 bases, with 11 bases separating them. The CDR3 protein is CASSLRGAGYNEQFF. For the CDR3, the DNA is TGTGCCAGCAGCTTGCGGGGGGCCGGCTACAATGAGCAGTTCTTC.

This clone was found a few times. This chain connects TRBV19 to TRBJ1-5; tentative D call: TRBD1 (6 bases). Germline values: CDR1 LNHDA, CDR2 SQIVND (reference sequence). Trimming took 6 bases from V and 4 from J, leaving 16 bases between them. The CDR3 totals 15 residues. The CDR3 DNA reads TGTGCCAGTAGCCCCACCTGGACAGAGAATCAGCCCCAGCATTTT. The encoded protein is CASSPTWTENQPQHF.

The CDR3 DNA reads TGCGCCAGCAGCTCAACCTCGACAGGGGCAGATACGCAGTATTTT. Its protein is CASSSTSTGADTQYF. The rearrangement joins TRBV5-1 to TRBJ2-3; 8 bases are shared with TRBD1. In germline, CDR1 is SGHRS, CDR2 YFSETQ. CDR3 length: 15 residues. The V gene end was trimmed by 3 bases and the J gene end by 4 bases; junction bases not matched to a gene: 7.

This chain connects TRBV4-2 to TRBJ2-1, with a possible D match to TRBD1 (5 bases). The length of the CDR3 is 14 residues. V lost 0 bases and J 8 bases, leaving 11 bases between the germline ends. The germline V gene encodes CDR1 LGHNA and CDR2 YNFKEQ. CDR3 nucleotide sequence: TGTGCCAGCAGCCAAGAGGGTCAGGGCGATGAGCAGTTCTTC. Its protein product is CASSQEGQGDEQFF.

This chain joins TRBV3-1 (or the pseudogene TRBV3-2) and TRBJ1-1, with D possibly matching TRBD1 (6 bases). V was clipped by 1 base and J by 0 bases, with 18 bases between them. The CDR3 is 18 amino acids. Germline loops: CDR1 LGHDT, CDR2 YNNKEL (reference sequence). The CDR3 DNA is TGTGCCAGCAGCCAAGGTCGGGGGGCGGTGGTGATGAACACTGAAGCTTTCTTT. Amino acids: CASSQGRGAVVMNTEAFF.

V is TRBV5-4 and J is TRBJ1-3; D possibly corresponds to TRBD1 (5 bases). The CDR3 totals 16 residues. The V and J ends lost 1 base and 4 bases respectively, with 15 bases between them. Germline V gene lookup returns CDR1 SGHNT and CDR2 YYREEE (reference sequence). In DNA, the CDR3 is TGTGCCAGCAGCTTGATGGGGGGTCGGCAAGGAAACACCATATATTTT. Translated: CASSLMGGRQGNTIYF.

The chain carries TRBV12-3 or TRBV12-4 and TRBJ1-1, with a tentative D call TRBD1 (5 bases). V shed 3 bases and J shed 4 bases, with 9 bases lying between them. CDR3 length: 13 amino acids. The CDR3 nucleotides read TGTGCCAGCAGTTTTTTCAGGGCCACTGAAGCTTTCTTT. Translation: CASSFFRATEAFF.

V usage is TRBV19 and J usage is TRBJ2-1, with TRBD2 identical over 11 bases. The length of the CDR3 is 15 residues. V lost 7 bases and J lost 4; bases outside the gene matches: 6. The germline CDR1 and CDR2 sequences are LNHDA and SQIVND (reference sequence). This chain's CDR3 is CASTPTSGEYNEQFF. In nucleotides, the CDR3 is TGTGCCAGTACTCCGACTAGCGGGGAGTACAATGAGCAGTTCTTC.

This chain joins TRBV14 and TRBJ2-1, with 11 bases that match TRBD2. V lost 1 base, J lost 0 bases, and 5 bases stayed unmatched. CDR3 length equals 18 residues. Per the germline V gene, CDR1 is SGHDN and CDR2 is FVKESK. The CDR3 here is CASSQGPLAGGSYNEQFF. CDR3 DNA: TGTGCCAGCAGCCAAGGCCCCCTAGCGGGGGGCTCCTACAATGAGCAGTTCTTC.